The source of this T cell receptor beta chain is a study of beta chain features in type 1 diabetes. CDR1 and CDR2 (germline): MDHEN, SYDVKM. There are 15 residues in the CDR3. What was sequenced were expressed TCRB transcripts, since all of the isolated RNA had been reverse transcribed. The table came from immunoSEQ multiplex PCR; TCRdb's copy has only in-frame clones and leaves some out. The repertoire has 15,000 to 20,000 clones, around 50% of them found once; the top ten carry about 0.45%. The chain couples TRBV28 to TRBJ2-5, with D possibly being TRBD1 (5 bases). The J call may be faulty, since TRBJ2-7 better matches the DNA end. The receptor was derived from a man younger than 35 in good health. The sequenced material came from stem cell memory CD4+ T cells from blood. This CDR3 is CASRGRWATSYEQYF. CDR3 sequence (DNA): TGTGCCAGCAGGGGGCGGTGGGCGACTTCCTACGAGCAGTACTTC.